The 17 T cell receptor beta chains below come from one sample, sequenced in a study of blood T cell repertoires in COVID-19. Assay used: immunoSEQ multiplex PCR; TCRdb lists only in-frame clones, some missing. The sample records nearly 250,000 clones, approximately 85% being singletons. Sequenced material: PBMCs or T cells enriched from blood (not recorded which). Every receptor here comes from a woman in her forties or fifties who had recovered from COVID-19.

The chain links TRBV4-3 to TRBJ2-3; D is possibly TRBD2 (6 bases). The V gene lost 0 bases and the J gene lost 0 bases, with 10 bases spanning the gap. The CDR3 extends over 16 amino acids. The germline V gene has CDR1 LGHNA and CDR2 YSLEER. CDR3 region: CASSQDFGGSTDTQYF. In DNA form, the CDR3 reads TGCGCCAGCAGCCAAGATTTCGGGGGAAGCACAGATACGCAGTATTTT.

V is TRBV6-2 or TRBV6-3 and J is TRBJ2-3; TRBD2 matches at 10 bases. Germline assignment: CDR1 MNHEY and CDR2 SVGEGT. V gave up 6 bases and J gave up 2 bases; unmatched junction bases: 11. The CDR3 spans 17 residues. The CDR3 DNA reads TGTGCCAGCAGCTATCACGGGACTAGCGCCTTCACAGATACGCAGTATTTT. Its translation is CASSYHGTSAFTDTQYF.

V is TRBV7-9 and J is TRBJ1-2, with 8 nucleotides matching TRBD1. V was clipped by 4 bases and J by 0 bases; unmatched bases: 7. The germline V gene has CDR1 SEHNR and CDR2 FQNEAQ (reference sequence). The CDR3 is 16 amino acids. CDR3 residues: CASSSGGTGANYGYTF. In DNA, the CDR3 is TGTGCCAGCAGCTCCGGGGGGACAGGTGCTAACTATGGCTACACCTTC.

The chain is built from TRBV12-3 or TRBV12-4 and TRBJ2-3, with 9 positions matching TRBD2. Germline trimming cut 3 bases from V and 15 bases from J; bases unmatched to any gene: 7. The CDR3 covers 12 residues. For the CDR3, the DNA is TGTGCCAGCAGTTTGGGGCCTAGCGGGATTTATTTT. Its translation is CASSLGPSGIYF.

The CDR3 loop reads CASRTGQTLNTEAFF. The CDR3 coding sequence is TGTGCCAGCAGGACCGGACAGACCCTGAACACTGAAGCTTTCTTT. The rearrangement joins TRBV5-4 to TRBJ1-1; weak D call: TRBD1 (6 bases). The CDR3 spans 15 residues. Germline assignment: CDR1 SGHNT and CDR2 YYREEE (reference sequence). Trimming cost V 5 bases and J 0 bases, with 14 bases left between them. The variable domain in full, completed from reference TRBV5-4 and TRBJ1-1, reads ETGVTQSPTHLIKTRGQQVTLRCSSQSGHNTVSWYQQALGQGPQFIFQYYREEENGRGNFPPRFSGLQFPNYSSELNVNALELDDSALYLCASRTGQTLNTEAFFGQGTRLTVV.

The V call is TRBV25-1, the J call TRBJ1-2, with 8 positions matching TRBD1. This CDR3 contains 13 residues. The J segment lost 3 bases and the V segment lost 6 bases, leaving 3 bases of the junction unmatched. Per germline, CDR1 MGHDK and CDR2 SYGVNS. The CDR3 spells CASSPTGDYGYTF. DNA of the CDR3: TGTGCCAGCAGCCCGACAGGGGACTATGGCTACACCTTC.

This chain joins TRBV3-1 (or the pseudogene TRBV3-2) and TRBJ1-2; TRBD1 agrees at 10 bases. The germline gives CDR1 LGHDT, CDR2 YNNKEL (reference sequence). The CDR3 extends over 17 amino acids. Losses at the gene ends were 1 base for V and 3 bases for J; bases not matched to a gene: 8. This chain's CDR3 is CASSQGGTGAYYYGYTF. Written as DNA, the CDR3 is TGTGCCAGCAGCCAAGGGGGGACAGGGGCCTACTACTATGGCTACACCTTC.

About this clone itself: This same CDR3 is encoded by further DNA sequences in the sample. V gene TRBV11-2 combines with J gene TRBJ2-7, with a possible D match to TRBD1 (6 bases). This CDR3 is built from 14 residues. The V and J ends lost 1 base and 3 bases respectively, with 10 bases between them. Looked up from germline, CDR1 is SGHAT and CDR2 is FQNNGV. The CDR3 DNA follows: TGTGCCAGCAGCTTAGGAACAGGGAGCTACGAGCAGTACTTC. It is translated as CASSLGTGSYEQYF.

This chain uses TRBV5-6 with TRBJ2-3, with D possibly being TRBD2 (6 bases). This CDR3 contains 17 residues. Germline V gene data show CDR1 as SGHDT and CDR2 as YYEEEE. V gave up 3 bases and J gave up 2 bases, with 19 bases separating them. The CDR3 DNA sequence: TGTGCCAGCAGCTCACACTACTCTAGCGCCGCCACAGATACGCAGTATTTT. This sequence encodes CASSSHYSSAATDTQYF.

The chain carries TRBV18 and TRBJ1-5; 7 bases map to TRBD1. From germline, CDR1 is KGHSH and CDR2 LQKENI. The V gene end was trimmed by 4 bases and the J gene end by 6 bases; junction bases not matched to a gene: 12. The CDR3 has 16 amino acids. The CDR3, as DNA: TGTGCCAGCTCACTACTATCGCCTCCAGGGGGTCAGCCCCAGCATTTT. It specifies CASSLLSPPGGQPQHF.

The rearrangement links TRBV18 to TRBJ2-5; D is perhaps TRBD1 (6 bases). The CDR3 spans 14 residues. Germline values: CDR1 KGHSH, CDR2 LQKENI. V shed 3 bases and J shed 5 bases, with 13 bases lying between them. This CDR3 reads CASSPTGVSETQYF. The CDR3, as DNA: TGTGCCAGCTCACCGACAGGTGTGTCTGAGACCCAGTACTTC.

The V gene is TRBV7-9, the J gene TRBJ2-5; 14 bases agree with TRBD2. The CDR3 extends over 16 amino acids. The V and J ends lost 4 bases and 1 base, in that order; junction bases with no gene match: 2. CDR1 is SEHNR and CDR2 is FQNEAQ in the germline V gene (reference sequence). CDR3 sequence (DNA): TGTGCCAGCAGCTCCGGGACTAGCGGGGGCCAAGAGACCCAGTACTTC. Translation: CASSSGTSGGQETQYF.

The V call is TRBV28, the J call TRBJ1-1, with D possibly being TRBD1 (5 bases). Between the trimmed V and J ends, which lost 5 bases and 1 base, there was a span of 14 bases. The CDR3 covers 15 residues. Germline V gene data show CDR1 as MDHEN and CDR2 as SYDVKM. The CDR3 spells CASSPSGVENTEAFF. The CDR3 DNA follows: TGTGCCAGCAGTCCCTCGGGGGTCGAGAACACTGAAGCTTTCTTT.

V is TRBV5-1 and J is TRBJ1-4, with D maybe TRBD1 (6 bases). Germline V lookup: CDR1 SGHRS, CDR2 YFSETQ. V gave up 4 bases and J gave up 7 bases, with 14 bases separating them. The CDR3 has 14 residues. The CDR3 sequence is CASSPDRVSEKLFF. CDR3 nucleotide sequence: TGCGCCAGCAGCCCGGACAGAGTGAGTGAAAAACTGTTTTTT.

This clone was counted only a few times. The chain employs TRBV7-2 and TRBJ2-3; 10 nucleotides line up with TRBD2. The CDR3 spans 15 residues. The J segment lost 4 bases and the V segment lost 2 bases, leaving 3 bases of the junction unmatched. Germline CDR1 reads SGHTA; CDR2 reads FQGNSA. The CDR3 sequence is CASSLLAGVPDTQYF. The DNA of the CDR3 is TGTGCCAGCAGCTTACTAGCGGGAGTCCCAGATACGCAGTATTTT.

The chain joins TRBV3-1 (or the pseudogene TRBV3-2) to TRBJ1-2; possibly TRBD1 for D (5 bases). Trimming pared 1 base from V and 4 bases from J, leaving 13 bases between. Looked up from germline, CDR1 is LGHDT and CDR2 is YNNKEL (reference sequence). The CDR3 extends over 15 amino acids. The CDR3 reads CASSQARGGSYGYTF. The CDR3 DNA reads TGTGCCAGCAGCCAAGCACGGGGGGGGTCCTATGGCTACACCTTC.

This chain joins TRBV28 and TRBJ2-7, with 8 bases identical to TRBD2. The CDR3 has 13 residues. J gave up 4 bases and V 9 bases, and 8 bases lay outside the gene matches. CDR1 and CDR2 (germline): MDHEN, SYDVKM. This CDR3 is CASQSGSRYEQYF. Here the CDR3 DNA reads TGTGCCAGTCAGAGCGGGAGTCGGTACGAGCAGTACTTC.